The present T cell receptor beta chain was sequenced within a study of blood T cell repertoires in COVID-19. Study-wide context: Sites across the United States, Italy and Spain contributed samples from acute and convalescent COVID-19. PBMCs, B-cell-depleted T cells, or T cells were the source of the cDNA or gDNA that made up the material.

Original analysis: Reference gene primer amplification in the assay estimated nucleated cell counts. Repertoires were generated with immunoSEQ multiplex PCR, while TCRdb's copy carries only in-frame clones and drops some. The V and J calls and the clone size are those of that table, but D and trimming were determined from the DNA. The table includes about 250,000 clones, approximately 90% detected once. V shed 8 bases and J shed 0 bases, with 8 bases lying between them. CDR3 length equals 14 residues. Germline V lookup: CDR1 MDHEN, CDR2 SYDVKM. Material for sequencing was peripheral blood. The TCR originated in a man aged 25 to 40 with acute or convalescent COVID-19. The V gene is TRBV28, the J gene TRBJ1-6; possibly TRBD1 for D (6 bases). CDR3 coding DNA: TGTGCCAGCCTCAGGGGCTCCTATAATTCACCCCTCCACTTT. This translates into CASLRGSYNSPLHF.